These 12 T cell receptor beta chains originate from one sample sequenced in a study of CD4 T cells in relation to SARS-CoV-2 and coronaviruses (dated by TCRdb to the early 2020s). The antigens of these receptors remain unknown. Library method: the immunoSEQ multiplex PCR assay. TCRdb took this table from immuneACCESS and kept in-frame rearrangements with V and J called. Such tables lack part of the clones; where checked against another copy, unresolved V genes explain under half of the gap, and the rest is unexplained. A total of tens of thousands of clones appear in this sample, more than 60% of them only once. Approximately 15% of the sample goes to the ten largest clones. CD4+ T cells from unexposed donors were collected before the COVID-19 pandemic (2011-2018). After less than eleven days of culture, CD4+ T cells were isolated with the EasySep CD4+ T cell isolation kit. The sample taken for sequencing was CD4+ T cells from PBMCs, cultured in vitro. The receptors originated from a human donor in good health.

V gene TRBV12-3 or TRBV12-4 combines with J gene TRBJ2-5; 7 nucleotides match TRBD1. Germline trimming cut 3 bases from V and 5 bases from J; bases unmatched to any gene: 0. This CDR3 comprises 12 residues. In nucleotides, the CDR3 is TGTGCCAGCAGTTTGACAGGGGAGACCCAGTACTTC. Protein product: CASSLTGETQYF.

This clone has a handful of counts. The rearrangement links TRBV6-5 to TRBJ1-2; tentative D call: TRBD1 (6 bases). V was shortened by 8 bases and J by 0 bases, with 10 bases between the two germline ends. Germline V gives CDR1 MNHEY, CDR2 SVGAGI. This CDR3 spans 13 amino acids. The DNA for the CDR3 is TGTGCCAGCGGACAGCCGACTAACTATGGCTACACCTTC. It is translated as CASGQPTNYGYTF.

The chain combines TRBV10-3 with TRBJ2-1, with a possible D match to TRBD2 (7 bases). CDR3 length: 16 amino acids. Between the trimmed V and J ends, which lost 2 bases and 9 bases, there was a span of 20 bases. Germline V gene data show CDR1 as ENHRY and CDR2 as SYGVKD. The CDR3 loop reads CAISEGLGLQGSEQFF. Here the CDR3 DNA reads TGTGCCATCAGTGAGGGACTGGGACTACAGGGAAGTGAGCAGTTCTTC.

In this sample, this clone turned up a few times. CDR3 nucleotides: TGTGCCAGCAGTGGGGACAGGAATAACTATGGCTACACCTTC. Translated, it gives CASSGDRNNYGYTF. The chain has TRBV6-4 and TRBJ1-2, with TRBD1 matching over 8 bases. Germline V CDR1 and CDR2: MRHNA, SNTAGT. CDR3 length equals 14 residues. Trimming removed 4 bases from V and 1 base from J; junction bases left unmatched: 2.

The V and J genes are TRBV9 and TRBJ2-1; D remains unclear. Trimming took 2 bases from V and 5 from J, leaving 5 bases between them. The CDR3 is 12 amino acids. The germline gives CDR1 SGDLS, CDR2 YYNGEE. The chain's CDR3 is CASSVSHNEQFF. The CDR3 DNA reads as TGTGCCAGCAGCGTTTCCCACAATGAGCAGTTCTTC.

This clone was counted a few times. The chain uses TRBV13 and TRBJ1-2; maybe TRBD1 (5 bases). V lost 1 base, J lost 6 bases, and 6 bases lay in between. Germline V gives CDR1 PRHDT, CDR2 FYEKMQ (reference sequence). The CDR3 has 12 amino acids. CDR3 coding DNA: TGTGCCAGCAGCTTAGAAGGGGATGGCTACACCTTC. Its protein product is CASSLEGDGYTF.

CDR3 coding DNA: TGTGCCAGCAGCTTAGGGGGGCGTACAGATGTTTCCGAGCAGTACTTC. Translating gives CASSLGGRTDVSEQYF. V and J are TRBV11-3 and TRBJ2-7; a possible D gene is TRBD1 (6 bases). Between the trimmed V and J ends, which lost 1 base and 6 bases, there was a span of 19 bases. Germline CDR1 is SGHNT and CDR2 is YENEEA. The CDR3 extends over 16 amino acids.

This clone was seen a handful of times. The chain has TRBV30 and TRBJ1-1; TRBD1 is a possible D gene (5 bases). Germline loops: CDR1 GTSNPN, CDR2 SVGIG (reference sequence). V was pared by 4 bases and J by 10 bases, with 19 bases between. This CDR3 spans 13 amino acids. CDR3 in DNA: TGTGCCTGGAATCGGGACGGTGGGGTCAGAGCTTTCTTT. This translates into CAWNRDGGVRAFF.

V is TRBV15 and J is TRBJ1-4; D is unresolved. This CDR3 has 13 residues. V dropped 5 bases and J dropped 8 bases, with 12 bases sitting between them. The germline CDR1 and CDR2 sequences are LNHNV and YYDKDF (reference sequence). This chain's CDR3 is CATSWTPREKLFF. DNA of the CDR3: TGTGCCACCAGCTGGACTCCCCGGGAAAAACTGTTTTTT.

The chain recombines TRBV24-1 with TRBJ2-1, with D maybe TRBD1 (6 bases). Germline CDR1 is KGHDR and CDR2 is SFDVKD. The CDR3 has 13 residues. Trimming stripped 3 bases from V and 9 bases from J, with 11 bases between. Here the CDR3 reads CATSDAGTPEQFF. The CDR3 coding sequence is TGTGCCACCAGTGATGCTGGGACACCTGAGCAGTTCTTC.

This chain links TRBV19 with TRBJ1-2, with D hard to call. Germline V gives CDR1 LNHDA, CDR2 SQIVND (reference sequence). Trimming left V 6 bases short and J 8 bases short, with 10 bases between. The CDR3 length is 11 residues. The CDR3 is CASRGIGGYTF. DNA for the CDR3: TGTGCCAGTAGAGGGATTGGGGGCTACACCTTC.

V gene TRBV19 combines with J gene TRBJ2-5; 8 bases are shared with TRBD1. This CDR3 region has 16 residues. Germline CDR1 is LNHDA and CDR2 is SQIVND (reference sequence). With 3 bases clipped from V and 3 bases from J, the junction kept 9 bases outside the gene matches. CDR3 in DNA: TGTGCCAGTAGTATTAGTATTGGGGACAGGAAAGAGACCCAGTACTTC. This encodes CASSISIGDRKETQYF.